This is a list of T cell receptor beta chains from one sample in a study of cytomegalovirus exposure and HLA in healthy donors. Some clones are missing from TCRdb's copy, which holds only in-frame ones; the method was immunoSEQ multiplex PCR. The table has around 150,000 clones, around 79% seen once; the top ten hold over 2.5%. Sequencing used PBMCs. These receptors originate from a woman aged 40 to 50 in good health and CMV-seropositive. Both conserved end residues are part of each CDR3. D genes are given only for firm matches. Clone size is shown for a subset of rows, as once, few, many or a class of expanded clone.

.	TRBV7-2	TRBJ2-3	.	TGTGCCAGCAGCTTAGCGGGAGCGGCAGATACGCAGTATTTT	CASSLAGAADTQYF
.	TRBV19	TRBJ1-5	few	TGTGCCAGTAGTCAGAGGTCTGGTCTTCAGCCCCAGCATTTT	CASSQRSGLQPQHF
TRBD1	TRBV4-1	TRBJ1-2	few	TGCGCCAGCAGCCAAATCTCCCCGGGACAGGCTAGGTATGGCTACACCTTC	CASSQISPGQARYGYTF
TRBD1	TRBV6-6	TRBJ1-2	.	TGTGCCAGCAGTTACGGTGGACAGGGCAACTATGGCTACACCTTC	CASSYGGQGNYGYTF
TRBD1	TRBV6-5	TRBJ2-7	.	TGTGCCAGCAGTTCCCCGGGACAGGGGGTTTCCGGCGAGCAGTACTTC	CASSSPGQGVSGEQYF
TRBD2	TRBV14	TRBJ2-1	.	TGTGCCAGCAGCCAACTAGCGGGAGACTACAATGAGCAGTTCTTC	CASSQLAGDYNEQFF
TRBD1	TRBV7-2	TRBJ2-1	.	TGTGCCAGCAGCCGTCTATCACAGGGGAATGAGCAGTTCTTC	CASSRLSQGNEQFF
TRBD2	TRBV5-5	TRBJ2-1	.	TGTGCCAGCGTTCCTAGCGGGGGGCCATACAATGAGCAGTTCTTC	CASVPSGGPYNEQFF
TRBD2	TRBV19	TRBJ2-7	.	TGTGCCAGTAAAATACGGGAGGGCCCCTACGAGCAGTACTTC	CASKIREGPYEQYF
.	TRBV7-2	TRBJ1-2	.	TGTGCCAGCAGCCAGAGGTATGGCTACACCTTC	CASSQRYGYTF
.	TRBV6-6	TRBJ1-6	once	TGTGCCAGCAGTCCTCCGGGACTTGATAATTCACCCCTCCACTTT	CASSPPGLDNSPLHF
TRBD2	TRBV11-2	TRBJ2-7	few	TGTGCCAGCGGATTAGCGGGGTCGTACGAGCAGTACTTC	CASGLAGSYEQYF
TRBD2	TRBV4-1	TRBJ2-7	.	TGCGCCAGCAGCCAATCCTGGACTAGCGGGTTAGCCTACGAGCAGTACTTC	CASSQSWTSGLAYEQYF
TRBD2	TRBV7-2	TRBJ2-1	.	TGTGCCAGCAGCTTTAGCGGGGGGGCCGATGAGCAGTTCTTC	CASSFSGGADEQFF
TRBD1	TRBV2	TRBJ2-2	.	TGTGCCAGCAGTCTTGGGGACAGGGAAGGCGGGGAGCTGTTTTTT	CASSLGDREGGELFF